This T cell receptor beta chain was identified during a study of Graves' ophthalmopathy and Graves' hyperthyroidism. Findings and limits, study-wide: The authors also found most expanded thyroid clonotypes above 0.001 frequency in blood.

Comment on this clonotype: Its antigen is unknown.

TCR beta CDR3 regions were amplified from RNA transcripts. Scientists carried out first-round RT-PCR using HTBI primers and then a second-round multiplex PCR. TCRdb recomputed calls from the multiplex PCR reads with MiXCR, one row per CDR3 protein. The sample lists about 39,000 distinct CDR3 sequences; roughly 49% were seen once. The CDR3 consists of 19 residues. V lost 5 bases and J 5 bases, leaving 29 bases between the germline ends. Germline lookup yields CDR1 KGHDR and CDR2 SFDVKD. The sample consisted of peripheral blood. The receptor was derived from an adult woman with stable Graves' hyperthyroidism. This sequence joins TRBV24-1 and TRBJ1-1; no clear D gene. The CDR3 loop reads CATSASIDLQSSYQTEAFF. In nucleotides, the CDR3 is TGTGCCACCAGTGCCAGTATCGACCTACAGAGCTCATATCAGACTGAAGCTTTCTTT.